Listed below are T cell receptor beta chains from one sample, sequenced in a study of T-cell memory formation after mild COVID-19. MiXCR was run by TCRdb on the 5' RACE reads, yielding one entry per CDR3 protein. The table has roughly 80,000 distinct CDR3 sequences, nearly 25% seen once. Sample: PBMCs or a T cell subset sorted from them (not recorded which). Receptors were obtained from a man aged 18 to 30 who had mild COVID-19 (a few samples of this study predate the infection). Cell type and time point are not known. Each CDR3 is given with its conserved first and last residue. Each record gives: J gene, V gene, CDR3 protein.

TRBJ2-1,TRBV29-1,CSVEWGSSSYNEQFF
TRBJ1-1,TRBV4-1,CASSQVRENTEAFF
TRBJ2-1,TRBV7-2,CASSPAINEQFF
TRBJ1-3,TRBV6-5,CASSRDLGVIDPDTIYF
TRBJ1-1,TRBV28,CASSETLSGNTEAFF
TRBJ2-1,TRBV27,CASSAGTSGETPYNEQFF
TRBJ2-1,TRBV7-9,CASSLVGLAVIYEQFF
TRBJ2-1,TRBV6-2/TRBV6-3,CASSYGVLDEQFF
TRBJ2-3,TRBV4-1,CASSRTPGGGDTQYF
TRBJ2-1,TRBV6-5,CASSNRQDNEQFF
TRBJ1-6,TRBV5-6,CASSLGLWNSPLHF
TRBJ2-7,TRBV20-1,CSATTSFSSSYEQYF
TRBJ1-3,TRBV12-3/TRBV12-4,CAISVWTGNTIYF
TRBJ2-6,TRBV4-1,CASSQVEQAAGANVLTF
TRBJ1-2,TRBV12-3/TRBV12-4,CASSSPGQGGYTF
TRBJ1-5,TRBV12-3/TRBV12-4,CASSQRRGAKYSNQPQHF
TRBJ1-4,TRBV20-1,CSVERDFLATNEKLFF
TRBJ2-2,TRBV7-6,CASRETNTGELFF
TRBJ2-3,TRBV7-9,CASSPRVRQVRENTDTQYF
TRBJ2-5,TRBV5-4,CASSSLGQGEETQYF
TRBJ2-3,TRBV30,CAWSVLSLTDTQYF
TRBJ2-4,TRBV27,CASSSLLAKNIQYF
TRBJ2-5,TRBV4-2,CASSQYRDRETQYF
TRBJ2-5,TRBV7-9,CASSTPGQQETQYF
TRBJ2-7,TRBV6-5,CASSWGISYEQYF
TRBJ1-6,TRBV12-3/TRBV12-4,CASSLGNSPLHF
TRBJ1-5,TRBV4-1,CASSESGSNQPQHF
TRBJ2-7,TRBV4-3,CASSQFAGSYEQYF
TRBJ2-1,TRBV11-2,CASGASYNEQFF
TRBJ2-3,TRBV4-1,CASSQEAGSSTDTQYF
TRBJ2-7,TRBV6-5,CASSYAGTPEQYF
TRBJ1-1,TRBV29-1,CSVAGGENTEAFF
TRBJ2-3,TRBV20-1,CSARTSGDTQYF
TRBJ2-7,TRBV13,CASSWTRGRREQYF
TRBJ1-1,TRBV10-3,CAISEWIGLNTEAFF
TRBJ1-3,TRBV20-1,CSLPGTGNTIYF
TRBJ2-5,TRBV7-9,CASSPGTWETQYF
TRBJ2-5,TRBV7-8,CASSPTAGGLETQYF
TRBJ1-5,TRBV29-1,CSVGARVDQPQHF
TRBJ2-3,TRBV29-1,CSVPRPGSTDTQYF
TRBJ2-1,TRBV20-1,CSARDRGLYNEQFF
TRBJ2-2,TRBV6-2/TRBV6-3,CASSLTSGGPTGELFF
TRBJ1-1,TRBV3-1,CASSHPAWNTEAFF
TRBJ2-1,TRBV27,CASGIGTYYNEQFF
TRBJ2-7,TRBV29-1,CSVGSAYEQYF